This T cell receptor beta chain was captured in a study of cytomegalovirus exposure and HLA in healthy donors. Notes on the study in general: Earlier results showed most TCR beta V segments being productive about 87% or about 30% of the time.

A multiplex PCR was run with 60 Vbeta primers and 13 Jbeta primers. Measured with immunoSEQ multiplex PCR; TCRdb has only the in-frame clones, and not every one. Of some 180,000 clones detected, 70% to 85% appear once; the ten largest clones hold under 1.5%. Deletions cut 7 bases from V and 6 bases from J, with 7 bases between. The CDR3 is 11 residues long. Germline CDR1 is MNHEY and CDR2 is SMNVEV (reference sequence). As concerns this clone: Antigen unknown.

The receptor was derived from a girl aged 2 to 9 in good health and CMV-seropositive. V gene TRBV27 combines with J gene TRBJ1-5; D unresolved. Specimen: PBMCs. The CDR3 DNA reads TGTGCCAGCACGGTCGGTCAGCCCCAGCATTTT. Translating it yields CASTVGQPQHF.